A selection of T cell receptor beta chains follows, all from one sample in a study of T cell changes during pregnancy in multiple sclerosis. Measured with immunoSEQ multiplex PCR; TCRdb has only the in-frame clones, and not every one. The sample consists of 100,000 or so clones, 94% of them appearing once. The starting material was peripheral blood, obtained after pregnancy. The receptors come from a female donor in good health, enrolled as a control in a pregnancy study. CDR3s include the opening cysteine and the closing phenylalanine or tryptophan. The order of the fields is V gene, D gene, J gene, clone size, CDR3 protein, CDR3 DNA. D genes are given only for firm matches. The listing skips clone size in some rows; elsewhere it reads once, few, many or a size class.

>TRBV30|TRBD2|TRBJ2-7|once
CAWSAFGGRAGQYF
TGTGCCTGGAGTGCGTTTGGCGGGAGGGCCGGGCAGTACTTC
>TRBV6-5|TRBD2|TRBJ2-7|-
CASSPGQGGPFEQYF
TGTGCCAGCAGTCCTGGTCAGGGAGGGCCGTTCGAGCAGTACTTC
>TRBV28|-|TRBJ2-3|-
CASSLGTNWPQYF
TGTGCCAGCAGTTTAGGGACAAATTGGCCGCAGTATTTT
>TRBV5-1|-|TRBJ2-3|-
CASSQGNGDTQYF
TGCGCCAGCAGCCAGGGGAATGGGGATACGCAGTATTTT
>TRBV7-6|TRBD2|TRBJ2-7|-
CASSLGRTADEQYF
TGTGCCAGCAGCCTCGGGAGGACTGCGGATGAGCAGTACTTC
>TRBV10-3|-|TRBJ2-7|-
CAISGRESTQYF
TGTGCCATCAGTGGCCGTGAGTCTACTCAGTACTTC
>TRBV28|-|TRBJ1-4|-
CASRFQTQSTNEKLFF
TGTGCCAGCAGATTCCAAACACAGTCAACTAATGAAAAACTGTTTTTT
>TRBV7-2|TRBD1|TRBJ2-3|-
CASSWDSSNPTDTQYF
TGTGCCAGCAGCTGGGACAGTTCCAATCCCACAGATACGCAGTATTTT
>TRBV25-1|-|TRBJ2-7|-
CASSALYEQYF
TGTGCCAGCAGTGCCCTCTACGAGCAGTACTTC
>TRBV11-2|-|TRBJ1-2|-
CASSVGGTYGYTF
TGTGCCAGCAGCGTGGGGGGGACGTATGGCTACACCTTC
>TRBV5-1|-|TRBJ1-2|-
CASSLDSSYGYTF
TGCGCCAGCAGCTTGGACAGCAGCTATGGCTACACCTTC
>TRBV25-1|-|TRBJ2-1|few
CASSEYFLDSNNEQFF
TGTGCCAGCAGTGAATATTTCCTAGACAGTAACAATGAGCAGTTCTTC
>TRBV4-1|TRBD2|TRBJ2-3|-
CASSQGGRLVDTQYF
TGCGCCAGCAGCCAAGGCGGGAGGCTAGTAGATACGCAGTATTTT
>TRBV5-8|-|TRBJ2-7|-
CASSSRSEQYF
TGTGCCAGCAGCTCGCGATCCGAGCAGTACTTC
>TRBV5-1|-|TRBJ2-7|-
CASSFGHTYEQYF
TGCGCCAGCAGCTTTGGACATACCTACGAGCAGTACTTC
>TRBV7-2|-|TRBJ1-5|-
CASSGGGYGSNQPQHF
TGTGCCAGCAGCGGGGGGGGTTACGGGAGCAATCAGCCCCAGCATTTT
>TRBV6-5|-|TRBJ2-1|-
CASSYEAGNNEQFF
TGTGCCAGCAGTTACGAGGCAGGGAACAATGAGCAGTTCTTC
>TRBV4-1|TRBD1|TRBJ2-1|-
CASSQGTGGAINEQFF
TGCGCCAGCAGCCAAGGGACAGGGGGCGCGATAAATGAGCAGTTCTTC
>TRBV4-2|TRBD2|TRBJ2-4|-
CASSQGGWSAGPGGIQYF
TGTGCCAGCAGCCAGGGAGGGTGGTCGGCGGGACCCGGGGGCATTCAGTACTTC
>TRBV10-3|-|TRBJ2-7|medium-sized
CAISEGGWAYEQYF
TGTGCCATCAGTGAAGGGGGTTGGGCCTACGAGCAGTACTTC
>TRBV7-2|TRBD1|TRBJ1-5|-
CASSSKGQARNQPQHF
TGTGCCAGCAGCTCAAAGGGACAGGCGCGGAATCAGCCCCAGCATTTT
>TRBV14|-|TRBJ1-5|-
CASSQGQFLPQHF
TGTGCCAGCAGCCAAGGACAGTTCCTGCCCCAGCATTTT
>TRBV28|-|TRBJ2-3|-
CASSVVADFSTDTQYF
TGTGCCAGCAGTGTCGTGGCGGACTTTAGCACAGATACGCAGTATTTT
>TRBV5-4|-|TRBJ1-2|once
CASSLPGTIESGYTF
TGTGCCAGCAGCCTACCTGGGACAATTGAATCTGGCTACACCTTC
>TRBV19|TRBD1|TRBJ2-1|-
CASTPNRGTYNEQFF
TGTGCCAGTACCCCAAACAGGGGCACCTACAATGAGCAGTTCTTC
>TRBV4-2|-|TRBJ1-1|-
CASSRTPGGDTEAFF
TGTGCCAGCAGCCGAACGCCCGGGGGGGACACTGAAGCTTTCTTT
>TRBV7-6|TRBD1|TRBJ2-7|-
CASSPNPGTGTYEQYF
TGTGCCAGCAGCCCCAATCCCGGGACAGGGACCTACGAGCAGTACTTC
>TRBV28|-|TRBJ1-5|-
CASSLAGTGNQPQHF
TGTGCCAGCAGTTTAGCAGGCACAGGGAATCAGCCCCAGCATTTT
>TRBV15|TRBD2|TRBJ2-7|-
CATSSQWVSGNYEQYF
TGTGCCACCAGCAGCCAGTGGGTTAGCGGGAACTACGAGCAGTACTTC
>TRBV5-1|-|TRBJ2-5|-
CASSLVRGEETQYF
TGCGCCAGCAGCTTGGTCAGGGGGGAGGAGACCCAGTACTTC
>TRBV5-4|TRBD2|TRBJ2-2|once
CASSTGTSGRAGELFF
TGTGCCAGCAGCACCGGGACTAGCGGGAGGGCCGGGGAGCTGTTTTTT
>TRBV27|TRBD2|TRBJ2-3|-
CASSRRGTSGRDTQYF
TGTGCCAGCAGTCGCCGCGGGACTAGCGGGAGAGATACGCAGTATTTT